Sequencing of this T cell receptor (beta chain) was carried out in a study of cytomegalovirus exposure and HLA in healthy donors. Points from the study as a whole: TCR beta V segments were, for the most part, productive about 87% or about 30% of the time in an earlier analysis. According to the study, about 180 TCR beta chains were cytomegalovirus-associated. Among the sequence variants, a highly shared cluster was likely an artifact of sequencing.

Amplification used 60 Vbeta primers and 13 Jbeta primers. Profiling relied on immunoSEQ multiplex PCR, and the TCRdb table lists in-frame clones only, not all of them. Among roughly 190,000 clones listed, around 80% were seen once. Worth noting for this clone: What it recognizes is unknown.

The CDR3 is 14 amino acids. Germline CDR1 is MDHEN and CDR2 is SYDVKM. Trimming removed 2 bases from V and 3 bases from J, with 8 bases in between. Sequencing was done on a sample of PBMCs. The origin of this receptor is a woman aged 45-59 years in good health and CMV-seronegative. V usage is TRBV28 and J usage is TRBJ2-1; D might be TRBD1 (6 bases). The CDR3 nucleotides are TGTGCCAGCAGTTTAAGGGGGTACTACAATGAGCAGTTCTTC. This encodes CASSLRGYYNEQFF.